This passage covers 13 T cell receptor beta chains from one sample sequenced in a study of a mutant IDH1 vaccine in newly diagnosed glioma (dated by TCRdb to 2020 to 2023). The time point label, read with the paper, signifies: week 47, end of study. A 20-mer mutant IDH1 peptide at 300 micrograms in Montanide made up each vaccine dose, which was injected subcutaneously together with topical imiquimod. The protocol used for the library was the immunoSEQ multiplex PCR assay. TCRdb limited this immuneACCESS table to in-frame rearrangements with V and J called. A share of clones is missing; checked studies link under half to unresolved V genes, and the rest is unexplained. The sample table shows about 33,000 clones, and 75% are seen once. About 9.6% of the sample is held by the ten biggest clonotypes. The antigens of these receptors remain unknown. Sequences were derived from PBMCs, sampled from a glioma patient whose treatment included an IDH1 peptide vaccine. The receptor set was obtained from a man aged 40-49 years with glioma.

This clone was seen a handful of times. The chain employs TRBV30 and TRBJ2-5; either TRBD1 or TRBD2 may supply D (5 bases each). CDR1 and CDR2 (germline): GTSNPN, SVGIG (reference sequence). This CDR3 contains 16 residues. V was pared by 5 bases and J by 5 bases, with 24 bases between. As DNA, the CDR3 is TGTGCCTGGGGCTCTGCGACGGTGAGCCGGGGCGAGACCCAGTACTTC. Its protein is CAWGSATVSRGETQYF.

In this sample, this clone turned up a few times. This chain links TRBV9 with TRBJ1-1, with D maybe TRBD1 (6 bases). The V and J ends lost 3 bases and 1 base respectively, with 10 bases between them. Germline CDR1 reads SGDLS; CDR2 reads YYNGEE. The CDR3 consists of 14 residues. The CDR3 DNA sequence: TGTGCCAGCAGCGGGAACAGGGAGAACACTGAAGCTTTCTTT. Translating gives CASSGNRENTEAFF.

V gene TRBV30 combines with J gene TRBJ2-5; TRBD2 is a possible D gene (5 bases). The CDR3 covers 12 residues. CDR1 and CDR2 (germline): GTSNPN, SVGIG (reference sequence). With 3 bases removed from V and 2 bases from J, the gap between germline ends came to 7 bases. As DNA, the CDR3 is TGTGCCTGGAGCCGGGATCAAGAGACCCAGTACTTC. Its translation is CAWSRDQETQYF.

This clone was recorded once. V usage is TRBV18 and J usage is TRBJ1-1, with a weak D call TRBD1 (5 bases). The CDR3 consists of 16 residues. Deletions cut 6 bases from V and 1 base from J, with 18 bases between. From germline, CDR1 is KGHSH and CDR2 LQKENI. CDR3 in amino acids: CASSSGIGTSNTEAFF. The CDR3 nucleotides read TGTGCCAGCTCTTCCGGGATAGGGACTTCGAACACTGAAGCTTTCTTT.

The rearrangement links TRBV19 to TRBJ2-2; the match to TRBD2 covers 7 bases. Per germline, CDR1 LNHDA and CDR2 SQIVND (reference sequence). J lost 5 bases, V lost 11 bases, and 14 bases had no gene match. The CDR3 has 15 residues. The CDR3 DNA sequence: TGTGCCTCCTATCCCCCGGGGACTACGACCGGGGAGCTGTTTTTT. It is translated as CASYPPGTTTGELFF.

Written as DNA, the CDR3 is TGTGCCAGCATCAGAGACAGGGGGCTGACCGGGGAGCTGTTTTTT. Amino acid sequence: CASIRDRGLTGELFF. J is TRBJ2-2 and V is TRBV5-8, with 10 bases lining up with TRBD1. Germline V gene lookup returns CDR1 SGHTS and CDR2 YDEGEE. The CDR3 is 15 amino acids. V gave up 6 bases and J gave up 5 bases; unmatched junction bases: 7.

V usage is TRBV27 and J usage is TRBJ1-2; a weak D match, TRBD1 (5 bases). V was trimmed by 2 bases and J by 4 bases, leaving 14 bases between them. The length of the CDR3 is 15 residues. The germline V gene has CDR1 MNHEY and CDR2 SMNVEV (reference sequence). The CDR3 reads CASSLGGTHRYGYTF. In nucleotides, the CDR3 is TGTGCCAGCAGTTTAGGAGGGACTCACCGCTATGGCTACACCTTC.

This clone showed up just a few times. The CDR3 nucleotides read TGCGCCAGCAGCTTGGACAGGGTAATTGGCTACACCTTC. Amino acid sequence: CASSLDRVIGYTF. V and J are TRBV5-1 and TRBJ1-2, with a weak D call TRBD1 (6 bases). Trimming pared 0 bases from V and 7 bases from J, leaving 10 bases between. The CDR3 length is 13 residues. CDR1 is SGHRS and CDR2 is YFSETQ in the germline V gene.

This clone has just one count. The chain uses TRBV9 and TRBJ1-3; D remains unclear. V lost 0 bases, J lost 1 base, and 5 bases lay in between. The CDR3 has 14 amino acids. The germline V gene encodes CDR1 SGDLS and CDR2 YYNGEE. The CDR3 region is CASSVGQSGNTIYF. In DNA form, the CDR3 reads TGTGCCAGCAGCGTAGGCCAGTCTGGAAACACCATATATTTT.

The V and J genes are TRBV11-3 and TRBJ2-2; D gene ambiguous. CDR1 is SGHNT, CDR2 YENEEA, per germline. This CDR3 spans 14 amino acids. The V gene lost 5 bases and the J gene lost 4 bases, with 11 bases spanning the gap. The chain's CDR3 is CASSIIAITGELFF. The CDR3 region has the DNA TGTGCCAGCAGCATCATAGCTATCACCGGGGAGCTGTTTTTT.

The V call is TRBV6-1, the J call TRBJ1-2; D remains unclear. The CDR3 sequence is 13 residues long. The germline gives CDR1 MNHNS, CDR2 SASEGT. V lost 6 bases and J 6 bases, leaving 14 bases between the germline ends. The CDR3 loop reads CASRLMGVNGYTF. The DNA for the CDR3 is TGTGCCAGCAGGCTTATGGGAGTGAATGGCTACACCTTC.

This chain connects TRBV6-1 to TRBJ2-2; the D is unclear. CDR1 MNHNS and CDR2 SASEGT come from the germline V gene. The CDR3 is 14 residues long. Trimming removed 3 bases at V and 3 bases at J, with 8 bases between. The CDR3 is CASSDQLDTGELFF. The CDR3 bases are TGTGCCAGCAGTGATCAGCTAGACACCGGGGAGCTGTTTTTT.

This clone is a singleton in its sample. The CDR3 DNA follows: TGCGCCAGCAGCTTTATGCCTAGCGGGAGAGAGACCCAGTACTTC. Encoded protein: CASSFMPSGRETQYF. V gene TRBV5-1 combines with J gene TRBJ2-5; the match to TRBD2 covers 10 bases. Unmatched junction bases numbered 5, after V lost 2 bases and J lost 4 bases. Germline V gene sequence: CDR1 SGHRS, CDR2 YFSETQ. The CDR3 has 15 residues.